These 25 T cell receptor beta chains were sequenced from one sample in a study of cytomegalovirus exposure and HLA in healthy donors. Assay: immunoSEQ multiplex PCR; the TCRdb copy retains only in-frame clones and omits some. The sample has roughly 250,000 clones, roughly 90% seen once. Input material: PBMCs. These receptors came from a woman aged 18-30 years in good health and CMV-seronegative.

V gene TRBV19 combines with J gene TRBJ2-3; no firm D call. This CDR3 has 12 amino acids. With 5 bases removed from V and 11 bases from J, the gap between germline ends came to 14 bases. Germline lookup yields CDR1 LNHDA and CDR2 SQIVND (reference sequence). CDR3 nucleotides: TGTGCCAGTAGTCCCCCGGGTAAAGAGCAGTATTTT. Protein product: CASSPPGKEQYF.

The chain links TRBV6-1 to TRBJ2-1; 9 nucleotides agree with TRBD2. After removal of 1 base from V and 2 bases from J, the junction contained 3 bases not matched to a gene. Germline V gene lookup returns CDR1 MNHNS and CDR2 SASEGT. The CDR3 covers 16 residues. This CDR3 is CASSEDGLATYNEQFF. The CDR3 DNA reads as TGTGCCAGCAGTGAAGACGGACTAGCGACCTACAATGAGCAGTTCTTC.

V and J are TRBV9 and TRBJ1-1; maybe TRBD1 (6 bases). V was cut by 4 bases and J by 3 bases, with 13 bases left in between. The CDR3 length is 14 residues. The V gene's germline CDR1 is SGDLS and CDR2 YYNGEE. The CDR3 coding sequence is TGTGCCAGCAGCCCGAGGGCAGGGGACACTGAAGCTTTCTTT. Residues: CASSPRAGDTEAFF.

The CDR3 DNA reads TGTGCCACCAAACTAGCGGGGGAGGATACGCAGTATTTT. It yields the protein CATKLAGEDTQYF. The V call is TRBV10-3, the J call TRBJ2-3; 11 bases agree with TRBD2. Looked up from germline, CDR1 is ENHRY and CDR2 is SYGVKD. There are 13 residues in the CDR3. V shed 10 bases and J 6 bases; nucleotides not matched to a gene: 6.

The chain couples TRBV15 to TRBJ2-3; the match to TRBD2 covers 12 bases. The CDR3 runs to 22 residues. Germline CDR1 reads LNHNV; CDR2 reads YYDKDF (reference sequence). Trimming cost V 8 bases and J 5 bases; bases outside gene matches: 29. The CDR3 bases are TGTGCCACCGGAACTACAGGGGTAATTGACTGGACTAGCGGGGCTCCTGGAGATACGCAGTATTTT. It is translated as CATGTTGVIDWTSGAPGDTQYF.

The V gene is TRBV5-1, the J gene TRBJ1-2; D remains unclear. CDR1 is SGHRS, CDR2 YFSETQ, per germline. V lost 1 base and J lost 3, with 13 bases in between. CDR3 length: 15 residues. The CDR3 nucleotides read TGCGCCAGCAGCTTGTTTGAGGGTTGGGACTATGGCTACACCTTC. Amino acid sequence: CASSLFEGWDYGYTF.

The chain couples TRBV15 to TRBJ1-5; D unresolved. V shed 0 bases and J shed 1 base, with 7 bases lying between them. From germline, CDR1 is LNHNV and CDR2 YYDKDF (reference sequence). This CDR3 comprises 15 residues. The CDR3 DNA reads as TGTGCCACCAGCAGAGATCTGGGCAGCAATCAGCCCCAGCATTTT. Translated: CATSRDLGSNQPQHF.

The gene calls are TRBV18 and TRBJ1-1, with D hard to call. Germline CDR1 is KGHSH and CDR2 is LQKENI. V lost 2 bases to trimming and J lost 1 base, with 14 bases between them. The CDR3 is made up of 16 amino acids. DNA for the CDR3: TGTGCCAGCTCACCAAGAATCCAAACAAGGAACACTGAAGCTTTCTTT. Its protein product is CASSPRIQTRNTEAFF.

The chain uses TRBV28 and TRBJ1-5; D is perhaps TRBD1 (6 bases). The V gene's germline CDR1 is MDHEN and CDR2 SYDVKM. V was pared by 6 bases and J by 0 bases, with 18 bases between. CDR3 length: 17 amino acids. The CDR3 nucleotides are TGTGCCAGCAGCCCCGTAGGCCGGACAGATAGCAATCAGCCCCAGCATTTT. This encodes CASSPVGRTDSNQPQHF.

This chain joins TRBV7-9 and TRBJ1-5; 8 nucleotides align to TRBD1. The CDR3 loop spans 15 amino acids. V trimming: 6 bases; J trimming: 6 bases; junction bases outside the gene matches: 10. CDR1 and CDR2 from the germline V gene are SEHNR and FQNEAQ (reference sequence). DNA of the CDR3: TGTGCCAGCAGTCGGGACAGGATTATTCCTCAGCCCCAGCATTTT. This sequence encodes CASSRDRIIPQPQHF. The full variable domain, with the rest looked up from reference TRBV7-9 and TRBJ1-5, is DTGVSQNPRHKITKRGQNVTFRCDPISEHNRLYWYRQTLGQGPEFLTYFQNEAQLEKSRLLSDRFSAERPKGSFSTLEIQRTEQGDSAMYLCASSRDRIIPQPQHFGDGTRLSIL.

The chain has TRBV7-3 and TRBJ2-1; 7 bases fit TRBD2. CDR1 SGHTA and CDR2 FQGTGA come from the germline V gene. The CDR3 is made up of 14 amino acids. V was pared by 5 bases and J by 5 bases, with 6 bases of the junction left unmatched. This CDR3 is CASSPSGGNNEQFF. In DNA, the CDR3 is TGTGCCAGCAGCCCCTCCGGGGGGAACAATGAGCAGTTCTTC.

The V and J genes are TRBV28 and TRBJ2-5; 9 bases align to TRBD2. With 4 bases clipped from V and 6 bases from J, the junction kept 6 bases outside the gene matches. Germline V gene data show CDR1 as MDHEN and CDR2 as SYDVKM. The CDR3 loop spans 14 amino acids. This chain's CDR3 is CASSSSGGRQTQYF. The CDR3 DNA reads TGTGCCAGCAGTTCGAGCGGGGGGCGGCAGACCCAGTACTTC. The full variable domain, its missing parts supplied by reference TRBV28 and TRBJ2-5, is DVKVTQSSRYLVKRTGEKVFLECVQDMDHENMFWYRQDPGLGLRLIYFSYDVKMKEKGDIPEGYSVSREKKERFSLILESASTNQTSMYLCASSSSGGRQTQYFGPGTRLLVL.

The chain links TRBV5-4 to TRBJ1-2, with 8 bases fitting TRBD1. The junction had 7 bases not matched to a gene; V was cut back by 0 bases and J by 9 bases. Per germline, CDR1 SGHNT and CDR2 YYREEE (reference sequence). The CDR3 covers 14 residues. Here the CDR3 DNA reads TGTGCCAGCAGCTTGGGGACAGGGCTGTTTAGCTACACCTTC. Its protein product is CASSLGTGLFSYTF. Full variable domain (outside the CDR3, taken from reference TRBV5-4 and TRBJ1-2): ETGVTQSPTHLIKTRGQQVTLRCSSQSGHNTVSWYQQALGQGPQFIFQYYREEENGRGNFPPRFSGLQFPNYSSELNVNALELDDSALYLCASSLGTGLFSYTFGSGTRLTVV.

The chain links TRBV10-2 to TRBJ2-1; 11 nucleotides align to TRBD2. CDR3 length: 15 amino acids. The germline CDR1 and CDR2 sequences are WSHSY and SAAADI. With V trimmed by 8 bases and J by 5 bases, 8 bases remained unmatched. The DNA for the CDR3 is TGCGCCAGCTGGGGTAGCGGGGGGGGTCACAATGAGCAGTTCTTC. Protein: CASWGSGGGHNEQFF.

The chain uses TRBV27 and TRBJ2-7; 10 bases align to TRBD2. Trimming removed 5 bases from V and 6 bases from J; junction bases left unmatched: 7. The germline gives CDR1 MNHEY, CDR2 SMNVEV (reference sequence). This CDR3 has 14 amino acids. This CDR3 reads CASSPSAGGREQYV. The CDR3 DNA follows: TGTGCCAGCAGTCCCTCAGCGGGGGGGCGCGAGCAGTACGTC.

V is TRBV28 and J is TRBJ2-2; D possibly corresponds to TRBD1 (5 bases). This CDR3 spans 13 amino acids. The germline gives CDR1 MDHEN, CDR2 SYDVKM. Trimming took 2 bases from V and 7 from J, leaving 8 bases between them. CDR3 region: CASSLQGSGELFF. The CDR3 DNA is TGTGCCAGCAGTTTACAGGGTAGCGGGGAGCTGTTTTTT.

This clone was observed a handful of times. CDR3 coding DNA: TGTGCCAGCAGCTTGACAGGGTACGAGCAGTACTTC. The encoded protein is CASSLTGYEQYF. The chain employs TRBV7-2 and TRBJ2-7; 7 bases match TRBD1. The CDR3 consists of 12 residues. Trimming at V came to 3 bases and at J to 4 bases, leaving 0 bases not matched to a gene. Germline V lookup: CDR1 SGHTA, CDR2 FQGNSA.

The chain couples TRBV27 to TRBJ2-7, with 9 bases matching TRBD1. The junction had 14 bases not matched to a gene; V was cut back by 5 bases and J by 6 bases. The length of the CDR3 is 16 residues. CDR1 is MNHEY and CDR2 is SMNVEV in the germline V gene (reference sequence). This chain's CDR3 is CASSPVPGQGFGEQYV. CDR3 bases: TGTGCCAGCAGTCCAGTCCCGGGACAGGGTTTCGGCGAGCAGTACGTC.

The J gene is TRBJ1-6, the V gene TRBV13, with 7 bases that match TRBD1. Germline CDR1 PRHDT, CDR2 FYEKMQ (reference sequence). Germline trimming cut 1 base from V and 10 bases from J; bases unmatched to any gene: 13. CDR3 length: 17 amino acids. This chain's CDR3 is CASSLALTDREESPLHF. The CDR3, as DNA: TGTGCCAGCAGCTTAGCCCTCACTGACAGGGAGGAATCACCCCTCCACTTT. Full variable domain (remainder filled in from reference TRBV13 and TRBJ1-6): AAGVIQSPRHLIKEKRETATLKCYPIPRHDTVYWYQQGPGQDPQFLISFYEKMQSDKGSIPDRFSAQQFSDYHSELNMSSLELGDSALYFCASSLALTDREESPLHFGNGTRLTVT.

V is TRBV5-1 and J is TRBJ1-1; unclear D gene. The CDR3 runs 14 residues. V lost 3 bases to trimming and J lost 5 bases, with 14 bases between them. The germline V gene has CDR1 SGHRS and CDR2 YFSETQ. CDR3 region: CASSWSMGWTEAFF. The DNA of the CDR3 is TGCGCCAGCAGCTGGAGCATGGGTTGGACTGAAGCTTTCTTT. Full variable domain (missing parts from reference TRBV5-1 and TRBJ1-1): KAGVTQTPRYLIKTRGQQVTLSCSPISGHRSVSWYQQTPGQGLQFLFEYFSETQRNKGNFPGRFSGRQFSNSRSEMNVSTLELGDSALYLCASSWSMGWTEAFFGQGTRLTVV.

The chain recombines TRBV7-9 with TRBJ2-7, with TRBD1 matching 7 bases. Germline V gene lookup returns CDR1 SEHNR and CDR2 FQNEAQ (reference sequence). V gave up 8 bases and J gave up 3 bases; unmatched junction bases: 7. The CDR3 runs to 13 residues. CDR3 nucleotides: TGTGCCAGCCGTGGCCAGGGGGTCTACGAGCAGTACTTC. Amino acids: CASRGQGVYEQYF.

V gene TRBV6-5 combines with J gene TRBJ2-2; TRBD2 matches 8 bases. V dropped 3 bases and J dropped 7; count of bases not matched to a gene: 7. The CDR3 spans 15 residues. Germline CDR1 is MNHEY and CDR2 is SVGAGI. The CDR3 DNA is TGTGCCAGCAGTTATGGCGGGGGGACCGGCGGGGAGCTGTTTTTT. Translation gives CASSYGGGTGGELFF.

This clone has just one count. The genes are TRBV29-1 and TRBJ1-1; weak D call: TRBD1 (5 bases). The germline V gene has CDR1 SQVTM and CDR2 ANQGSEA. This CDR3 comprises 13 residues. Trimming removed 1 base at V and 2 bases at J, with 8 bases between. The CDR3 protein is CSVEGQTNTEAFF. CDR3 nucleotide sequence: TGCAGCGTTGAAGGACAGACTAACACTGAAGCTTTCTTT.

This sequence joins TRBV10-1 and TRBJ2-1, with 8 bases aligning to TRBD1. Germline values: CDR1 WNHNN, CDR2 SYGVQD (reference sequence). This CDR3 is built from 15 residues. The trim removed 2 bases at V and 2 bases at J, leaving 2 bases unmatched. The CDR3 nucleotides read TGCGCCAGCAGTGAGGAGGGACAGGCCTACAATGAGCAGTTCTTC. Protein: CASSEEGQAYNEQFF.

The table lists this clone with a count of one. In DNA, the CDR3 is TGTGCCACCCGACAAGAGGGAGAGACCCAGTACTTC. Translation: CATRQEGETQYF. The genes are TRBV10-3 and TRBJ2-5, with D possibly being TRBD2 (5 bases). The length of the CDR3 is 12 residues. Per the germline V gene, CDR1 is ENHRY and CDR2 is SYGVKD. V dropped 10 bases and J dropped 4 bases, with 13 bases sitting between them.